One sample yielded the 26 T cell receptor beta chains listed below, sequenced in a study of graft-versus-host responses after intestinal transplantation. These receptors are not linked to any known antigen. Method: immunoSEQ multiplex PCR; TCRdb's copy keeps in-frame clones and lacks some. The sample has around 90,000 clones, 80% to 95% seen once. Sequenced material: unstimulated CD4+ T cells sorted from spleen or lymph node cells, taken before intestinal transplant. The receptors originated from a human donor who received an intestinal transplant.

The J gene is TRBJ2-7, the V gene TRBV5-1; TRBD1 aligns across 7 bases. V trimming: 3 bases; J trimming: 3 bases; junction bases outside the gene matches: 3. Germline V gives CDR1 SGHRS, CDR2 YFSETQ. CDR3 length: 13 residues. The DNA of the CDR3 is TGCGCCAGCAGCTCAGGACAGGTCTACGAGCAGTACTTC. Translated: CASSSGQVYEQYF.

The gene calls are TRBV5-1 and TRBJ2-2; perhaps TRBD2 as D (6 bases). Germline assignment: CDR1 SGHRS and CDR2 YFSETQ. The germline V and J ends were trimmed by 0 bases and 6 bases, with 12 bases remaining between them. There are 15 residues in the CDR3. In DNA, the CDR3 is TGCGCCAGCAGCTTGGAGACTAGTCTAGCCGGGGAGCTGTTTTTT. Protein: CASSLETSLAGELFF.

As DNA, the CDR3 is TGTGCCAGCAGCCGGTGGACATTTTACAATGAGCAGTTCTTC. Residues: CASSRWTFYNEQFF. The chain carries TRBV11-2 and TRBJ2-1; D perhaps matches TRBD1 (5 bases). In germline, CDR1 is SGHAT, CDR2 FQNNGV. The V end lost 5 bases, the J end lost 4 bases, and 12 bases lay between the germline ends. This CDR3 has 14 residues. The variable domain in full, with the rest retrieved from reference TRBV11-2 and TRBJ2-1, is EAGVAQSPRYKIIEKRQSVAFWCNPISGHATLYWYQQILGQGPKLLIQFQNNGVVDDSQLPKDRFSAERLKGVDSTLKIQPAKLEDSAVYLCASSRWTFYNEQFFGPGTRLTVL.

The rearrangement joins TRBV30 to TRBJ1-3; 7 nucleotides match TRBD1. Germline values: CDR1 GTSNPN, CDR2 SVGIG (reference sequence). Trimming removed 4 bases from V and 2 bases from J; junction bases left unmatched: 8. The CDR3 loop spans 15 amino acids. CDR3 residues: CAWTQGVLTGNTIYF. The DNA for the CDR3 is TGTGCCTGGACCCAGGGGGTGTTGACTGGAAACACCATATATTTT. Variable domain in full (rest from reference TRBV30 and TRBJ1-3): SQTIHQWPATLVQPVGSPLSLECTVEGTSNPNLYWYRQAAGRGLQLLFYSVGIGQISSEVPQNLSASRPQDRQFILSSKKLLLSDSGFYLCAWTQGVLTGNTIYFGEGSWLTVV.

V is TRBV19 and J is TRBJ1-5; 8 positions match TRBD1. Trimming cost V 7 bases and J 1 base; bases outside gene matches: 3. The V gene's germline CDR1 is LNHDA and CDR2 SQIVND (reference sequence). The CDR3 runs 14 residues. CDR3 loop: CASTGQGSNQPQHF. As DNA, the CDR3 is TGTGCCAGTACCGGACAGGGCAGCAATCAGCCCCAGCATTTT. The full variable domain, its missing parts supplied by reference TRBV19 and TRBJ1-5, is DGGITQSPKYLFRKEGQNVTLSCEQNLNHDAMYWYRQDPGQGLRLIYYSQIVNDFQKGDIAEGYSVSREKKESFPLTVTSAQKNPTAFYLCASTGQGSNQPQHFGDGTRLSIL.

The rearrangement joins TRBV7-9 to TRBJ2-7; 11 nucleotides align to TRBD2. Germline V lookup: CDR1 SEHNR, CDR2 FQNEAQ (reference sequence). The CDR3 covers 16 residues. V lost 2 bases to trimming and J lost 3 bases; unmatched junction nucleotides: 6. This CDR3 reads CASSLTGTSGLYEQYF. DNA for the CDR3: TGTGCCAGCAGCTTAACCGGGACTAGCGGCCTCTACGAGCAGTACTTC.

The sample holds one count of this clone. The chain links TRBV7-3 to TRBJ2-5; no firm D call. This CDR3 is 13 amino acids long. V was pared by 2 bases and J by 1 base, with 5 bases between. Looked up from germline, CDR1 is SGHTA and CDR2 is FQGTGA. The CDR3 DNA sequence: TGTGCCAGCAGCTTATCATCCCAAGAGACCCAGTACTTC. Amino acid sequence: CASSLSSQETQYF.

This rearrangement joins TRBV6-5 to TRBJ1-3; D remains unclear. Germline V gene data show CDR1 as MNHEY and CDR2 as SVGAGI. The CDR3 runs to 14 residues. Between the trimmed V and J ends, which lost 5 bases and 6 bases, there was a span of 14 bases. CDR3 DNA sequence: TGTGCCAGCAGTCCCGGGAGGCAGCTAAACACCATATATTTT. Protein sequence: CASSPGRQLNTIYF.

This clone has more than one count but fewer than ten. The rearrangement joins TRBV6-6 to TRBJ1-1; D perhaps matches TRBD1 (5 bases). Germline loops: CDR1 MNHNY, CDR2 SVGAGI (reference sequence). The CDR3 runs to 14 residues. The ends were cut back, 4 bases at V and 4 bases at J, with 13 bases in the middle. For the CDR3, the DNA is TGTGCCAGCAGTTTTCAGGGAGAGGCCACTGAAGCTTTCTTT. Protein sequence: CASSFQGEATEAFF.

This clone was counted a few times. The V and J genes are TRBV29-1 and TRBJ1-2, with D possibly being TRBD1 (5 bases). Trimming left V 1 base short and J 2 bases short, with 14 bases between. The CDR3 runs to 15 residues. Germline CDR1 SQVTM, CDR2 ANQGSEA. CDR3 protein: CSVEGAETENYGYTF. DNA of the CDR3: TGCAGCGTTGAAGGCGCGGAGACAGAAAACTATGGCTACACCTTC.

This chain uses TRBV19 with TRBJ2-5, with D perhaps TRBD1 (5 bases). Germline loops: CDR1 LNHDA, CDR2 SQIVND (reference sequence). The V end was cut by 10 bases, the J end by 0 bases, with 18 bases between. This CDR3 contains 15 residues. Here the CDR3 reads CATAPSPRDQETQYF. Here the CDR3 DNA reads TGTGCCACCGCCCCCTCCCCCAGGGACCAAGAGACCCAGTACTTC.

This chain uses TRBV30 with TRBJ2-1; perhaps TRBD2 as D (7 bases). The germline V and J ends were trimmed by 1 base and 8 bases, with 18 bases remaining between them. Looked up from germline, CDR1 is GTSNPN and CDR2 is SVGIG (reference sequence). The CDR3 has 15 amino acids. The CDR3 DNA sequence: TGTGCCTGGAGTGCCCTGGGAGGGGGTAGAGATGAGCAGTTCTTC. This codes for CAWSALGGGRDEQFF. The full variable domain, its missing parts supplied by reference TRBV30 and TRBJ2-1, is SQTIHQWPATLVQPVGSPLSLECTVEGTSNPNLYWYRQAAGRGLQLLFYSVGIGQISSEVPQNLSASRPQDRQFILSSKKLLLSDSGFYLCAWSALGGGRDEQFFGPGTRLTVL.

Regarding this clone: This specimen includes other DNA sequences encoding the same CDR3. V usage is TRBV28 and J usage is TRBJ1-1; D is ambiguous. Germline CDR1 is MDHEN and CDR2 is SYDVKM. V lost 6 bases and J lost 5, with 10 bases in between. The CDR3 consists of 12 residues. Here the CDR3 DNA reads TGTGCCAGCAGCTTGAGGCAAACTGAAGCTTTCTTT. Amino acid sequence: CASSLRQTEAFF.

The rearrangement links TRBV29-1 to TRBJ2-7, with a possible D match to TRBD1 (6 bases). This CDR3 has 13 residues. Germline CDR1 and CDR2: SQVTM and ANQGSEA. Trimming left V 7 bases short and J 3 bases short, with 16 bases between. CDR3 protein: CSGITGYNYEQYF. CDR3 bases: TGCAGCGGGATCACAGGGTACAACTACGAGCAGTACTTC.

In DNA, the CDR3 is TGCGCCAGCAGCACTTACGGGGGAAACTATGGCTACACCTTC. This sequence encodes CASSTYGGNYGYTF. V usage is TRBV5-1 and J usage is TRBJ1-2; D is possibly TRBD1 (5 bases). V shed 4 bases and J shed 2 bases, with 12 bases lying between them. CDR1 and CDR2 (germline): SGHRS, YFSETQ. This CDR3 comprises 14 residues.

This chain uses TRBV7-9 with TRBJ1-2; D remains unclear. The V end lost 1 base, the J end lost 4 bases, and 13 bases lay between the germline ends. The CDR3 has 15 amino acids. Looked up from germline, CDR1 is SEHNR and CDR2 is FQNEAQ (reference sequence). CDR3 amino acids: CASSLEGAPFYGYTF. The CDR3 DNA reads as TGTGCCAGCAGCTTAGAGGGTGCGCCTTTCTATGGCTACACCTTC.

The chain is built from TRBV29-1 and TRBJ2-7, with D perhaps given as TRBD1 or TRBD2 (5 bases each). Looked up from germline, CDR1 is SQVTM and CDR2 is ANQGSEA. The CDR3 totals 13 residues. Trimming removed 6 bases at V and 3 bases at J, with 15 bases between. As DNA, the CDR3 is TGCAGCGTGGCCGGGACGATGGTCTACGAGCAGTACTTC. Residues: CSVAGTMVYEQYF.

This chain connects TRBV6-5 to TRBJ1-2; D perhaps matches TRBD1 (6 bases). V lost 8 bases and J lost 5, with 18 bases in between. CDR1 is MNHEY, CDR2 SVGAGI, per germline. The CDR3 covers 14 residues. The CDR3 reads CASQPRLGGYGYTF. The CDR3 region has the DNA TGTGCCAGCCAACCCCGGCTAGGGGGGTATGGCTACACCTTC.

The chain links TRBV7-9 to TRBJ2-5; no clear D gene. The end of the DNA is better explained by TRBJ2-7, so the J call may be wrong. This CDR3 comprises 13 residues. The germline CDR1 and CDR2 sequences are SEHNR and FQNEAQ (reference sequence). Here the CDR3 DNA reads TGTGCCAGCAGCCCCCGTATATCCTACGAGCAGTACTTC. It codes for CASSPRISYEQYF.

A single count supports this clone. The genes are TRBV7-2 and TRBJ2-1, with D possibly TRBD1 on 5 matching bases. Per germline, CDR1 SGHTA and CDR2 FQGNSA. V lost 5 bases and J lost 10, with 12 bases in between. This CDR3 has 12 amino acids. The CDR3 reads CASSPHYREQFF. The CDR3 DNA follows: TGTGCCAGCAGCCCCCACTACAGGGAGCAGTTCTTC.

V gene TRBV5-1 combines with J gene TRBJ1-1; a possible D gene is TRBD1 (6 bases). This CDR3 has 15 amino acids. V shed 4 bases and J shed 1 base, with 14 bases lying between them. CDR1 and CDR2 (germline): SGHRS, YFSETQ. As DNA, the CDR3 is TGCGCCAGCAGCGGAACAGCGGGGGCGAACACTGAAGCTTTCTTT. Amino acid sequence: CASSGTAGANTEAFF.

The CDR3 loop is CASSVVGAGNTEAFF. Written as DNA, the CDR3 is TGTGCCAGCAGCGTAGTAGGGGCCGGGAACACTGAAGCTTTCTTT. This chain links TRBV9 with TRBJ1-1; D is perhaps TRBD1 (5 bases). CDR3 length: 15 amino acids. Per the germline V gene, CDR1 is SGDLS and CDR2 is YYNGEE. Trimming took 0 bases from V and 1 from J, leaving 10 bases between them. The whole variable domain, remainder taken from reference TRBV9 and TRBJ1-1, is DSGVTQTPKHLITATGQRVTLRCSPRSGDLSVYWYQQSLDQGLQFLIQYYNGEERAKGNILERFSAQQFPDLHSELNLSSLELGDSALYFCASSVVGAGNTEAFFGQGTRLTVV.

The J gene is TRBJ2-7, the V gene TRBV6-5, with D possibly TRBD2 on 5 matching bases. The CDR3 contains 13 residues. Trimming removed 4 bases from V and 4 bases from J, with 11 bases in between. Germline V CDR1 and CDR2: MNHEY, SVGAGI. This CDR3 reads CASSSRTGYEQYF. CDR3 nucleotide sequence: TGTGCCAGCAGTTCCCGGACGGGGTACGAGCAGTACTTC.

This clone has only one observation. This chain joins TRBV21-1 and TRBJ2-3; the D call in the table, TRBD1, was not verified against the DNA. TRBV21-1 is described as a pseudogene. There are 17 residues in the CDR3. The CDR3 bases are TGTGCCAGCAGCAACGGACAAGTAAGCGTTAGCACAGATACGCAGTATTTT. This gives the protein CASSNGQVSVSTDTQYF.

This clone was observed a single time. The V gene is TRBV6-1, the J gene TRBJ2-7; D not resolved. Germline CDR1 is MNHNS and CDR2 is SASEGT. V was trimmed by 2 bases and J by 0 bases, leaving 5 bases between them. This CDR3 has 13 residues. CDR3 residues: CASSESASYEQYF. The CDR3 DNA sequence: TGTGCCAGCAGTGAATCGGCCTCCTACGAGCAGTACTTC.

This sequence joins TRBV7-2 and TRBJ2-3; D is uncertain. Trimming left V 2 bases short and J 5 bases short, with 5 bases between. The CDR3 runs 12 residues. The germline V gene encodes CDR1 SGHTA and CDR2 FQGNSA. CDR3 in amino acids: CASSLFLDTQYF. CDR3 DNA: TGTGCCAGCAGCTTATTTCTAGATACGCAGTATTTT.